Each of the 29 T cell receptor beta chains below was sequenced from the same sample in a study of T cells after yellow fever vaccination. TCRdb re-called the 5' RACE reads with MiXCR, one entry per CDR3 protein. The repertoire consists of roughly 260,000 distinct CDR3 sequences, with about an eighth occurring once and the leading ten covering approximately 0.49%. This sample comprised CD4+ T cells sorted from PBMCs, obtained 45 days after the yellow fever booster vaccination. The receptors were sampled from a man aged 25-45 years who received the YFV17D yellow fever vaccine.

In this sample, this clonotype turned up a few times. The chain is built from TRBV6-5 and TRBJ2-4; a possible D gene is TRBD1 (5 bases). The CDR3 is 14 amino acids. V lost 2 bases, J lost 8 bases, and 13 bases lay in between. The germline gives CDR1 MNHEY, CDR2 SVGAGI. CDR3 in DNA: TGTGCCAGCAGTTACACCGACAGAAGAGACATTCAGTACTTC. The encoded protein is CASSYTDRRDIQYF.

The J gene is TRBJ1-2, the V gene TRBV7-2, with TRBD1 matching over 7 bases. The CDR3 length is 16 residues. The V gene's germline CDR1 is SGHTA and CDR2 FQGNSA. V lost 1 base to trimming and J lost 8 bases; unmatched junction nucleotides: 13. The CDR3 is CASSLGQGVALRGYTF. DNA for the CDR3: TGTGCCAGCAGCTTAGGACAGGGCGTCGCACTGAGAGGCTACACCTTC.

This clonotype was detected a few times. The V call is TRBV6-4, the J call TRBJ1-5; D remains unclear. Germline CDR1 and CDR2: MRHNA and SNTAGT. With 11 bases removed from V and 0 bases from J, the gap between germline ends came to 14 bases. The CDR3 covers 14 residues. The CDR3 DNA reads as TGTGCCGACCCCTGGAGTAATAGCAATCAGCCCCAGCATTTT. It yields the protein CADPWSNSNQPQHF.

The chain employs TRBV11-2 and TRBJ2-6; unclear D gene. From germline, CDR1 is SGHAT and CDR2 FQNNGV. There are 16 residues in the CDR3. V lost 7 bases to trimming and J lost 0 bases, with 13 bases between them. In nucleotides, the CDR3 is TGTGCCAGCACCCCGAACGGAAACTCTGGGGCCAACGTCCTGACTTTC. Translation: CASTPNGNSGANVLTF.

The CDR3 is CASSFRAGGNQPQHF. The CDR3 DNA is TGTGCCAGCAGCTTCCGGGCGGGGGGCAATCAGCCCCAGCATTTT. This chain links TRBV7-2 with TRBJ1-5; TRBD1 might be the D (5 bases). Trimming removed 3 bases at V and 2 bases at J, with 11 bases between. Germline V CDR1 and CDR2: SGHTA, FQGNSA. The CDR3 has 15 residues. Full variable domain (remainder filled in from reference TRBV7-2 and TRBJ1-5): GAGVSQSPSNKVTEKGKDVELRCDPISGHTALYWYRQSLGQGLEFLIYFQGNSAPDKSGLPSDRFSAERTGGSVSTLTIQRTQQEDSAVYLCASSFRAGGNQPQHFGDGTRLSIL.

CDR3 sequence (DNA): TGTGCCAGCAGCAACATGCGGGGGGGAGAGACCCAGTACTTC. Residues: CASSNMRGGETQYF. This chain joins TRBV7-2 and TRBJ2-5; 9 bases are shared with TRBD2. V gave up 5 bases and J gave up 4 bases; unmatched junction bases: 5. The CDR3 is made up of 14 amino acids. Germline V lookup: CDR1 SGHTA, CDR2 FQGNSA.

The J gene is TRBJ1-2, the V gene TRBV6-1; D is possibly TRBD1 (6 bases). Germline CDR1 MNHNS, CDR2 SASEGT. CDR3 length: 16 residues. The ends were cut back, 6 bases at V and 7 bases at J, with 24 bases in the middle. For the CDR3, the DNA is TGTGCCAGCAGCCCTCTCAGCCCCGGGGGCGCAGGTGGCTACACCTTC. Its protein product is CASSPLSPGGAGGYTF.

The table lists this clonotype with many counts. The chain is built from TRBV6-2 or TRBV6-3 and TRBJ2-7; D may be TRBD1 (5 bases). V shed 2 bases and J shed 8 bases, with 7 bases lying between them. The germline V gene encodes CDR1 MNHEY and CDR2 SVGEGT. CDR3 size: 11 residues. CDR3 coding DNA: TGTGCCAGCAGTTACCAGGGAAAGCAGTACTTC. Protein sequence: CASSYQGKQYF.

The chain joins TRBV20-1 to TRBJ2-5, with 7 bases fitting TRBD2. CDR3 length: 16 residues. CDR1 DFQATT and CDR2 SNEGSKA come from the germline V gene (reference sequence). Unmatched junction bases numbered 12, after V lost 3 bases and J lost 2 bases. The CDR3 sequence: CSARGQGGWKQETQYF. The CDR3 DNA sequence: TGCAGTGCTAGGGGCCAGGGAGGGTGGAAGCAAGAGACCCAGTACTTC.

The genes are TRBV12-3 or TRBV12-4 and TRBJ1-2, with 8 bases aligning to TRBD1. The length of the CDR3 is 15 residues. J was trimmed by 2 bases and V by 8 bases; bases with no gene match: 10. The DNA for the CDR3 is TGTGCCAGCTCTCCCAGGGGGCCGGTAAACTATGGCTACACCTTC. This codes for CASSPRGPVNYGYTF.

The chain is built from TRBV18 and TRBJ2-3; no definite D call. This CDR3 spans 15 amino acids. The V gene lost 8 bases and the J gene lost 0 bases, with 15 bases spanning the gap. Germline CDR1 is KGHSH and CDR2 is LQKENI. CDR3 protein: CASGHEGVSTDTQYF. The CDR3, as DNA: TGTGCCAGCGGCCACGAAGGTGTTAGCACAGATACGCAGTATTTT. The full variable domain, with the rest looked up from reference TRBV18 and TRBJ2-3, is NAGVMQNPRHLVRRRGQEARLRCSPMKGHSHVYWYRQLPEEGLKFMVYLQKENIIDESGMPKERFSAEFPKEGPSILRIQQVVRGDSAAYFCASGHEGVSTDTQYFGPGTRLTVL.

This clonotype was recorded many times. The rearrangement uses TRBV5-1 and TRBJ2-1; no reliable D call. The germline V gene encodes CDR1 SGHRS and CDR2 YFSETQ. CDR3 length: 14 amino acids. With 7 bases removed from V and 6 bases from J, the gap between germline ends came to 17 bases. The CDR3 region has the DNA TGCGCCAGCGCGCCCAATAGCCTCACCAATGAGCAGTTCTTC. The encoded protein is CASAPNSLTNEQFF.

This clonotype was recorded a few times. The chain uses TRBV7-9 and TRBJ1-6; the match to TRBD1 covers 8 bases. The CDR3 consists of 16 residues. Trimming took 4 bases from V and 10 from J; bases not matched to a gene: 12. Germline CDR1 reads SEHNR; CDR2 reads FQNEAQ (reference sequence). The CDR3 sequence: CASSSYANRGRSPLHF. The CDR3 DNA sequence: TGTGCCAGCAGCTCTTATGCTAACAGGGGGAGGTCACCCCTCCACTTT.

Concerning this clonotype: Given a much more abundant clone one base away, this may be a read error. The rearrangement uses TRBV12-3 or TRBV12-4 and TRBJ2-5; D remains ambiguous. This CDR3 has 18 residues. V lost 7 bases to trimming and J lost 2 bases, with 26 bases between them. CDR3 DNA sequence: TGTGCCAGCACTTTTCGGCCCCTCATGAACCATCGGCAAGAGACCCAGTACTTC. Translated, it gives CASTFRPLMNHRQETQYF.

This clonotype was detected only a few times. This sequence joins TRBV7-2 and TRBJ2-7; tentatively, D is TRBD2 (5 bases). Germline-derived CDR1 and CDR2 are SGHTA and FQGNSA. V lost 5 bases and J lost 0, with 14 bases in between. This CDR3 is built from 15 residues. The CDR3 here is CASSLDRSASYEQYF. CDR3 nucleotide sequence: TGTGCCAGCAGCCTAGATCGTAGCGCCTCCTACGAGCAGTACTTC.

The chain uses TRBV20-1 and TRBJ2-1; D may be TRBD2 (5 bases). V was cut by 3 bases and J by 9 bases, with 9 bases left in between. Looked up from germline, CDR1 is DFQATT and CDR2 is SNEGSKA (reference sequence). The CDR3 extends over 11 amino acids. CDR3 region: CSARNRGEQFF. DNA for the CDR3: TGCAGTGCTAGGAACCGGGGTGAGCAGTTCTTC.

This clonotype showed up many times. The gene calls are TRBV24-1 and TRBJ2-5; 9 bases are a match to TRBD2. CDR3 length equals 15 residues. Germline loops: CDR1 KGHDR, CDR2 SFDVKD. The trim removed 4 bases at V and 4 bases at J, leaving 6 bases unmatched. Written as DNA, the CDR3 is TGTGCCACCAGTGACCCACTAGCGGGTGGAGAGACCCAGTACTTC. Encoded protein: CATSDPLAGGETQYF.

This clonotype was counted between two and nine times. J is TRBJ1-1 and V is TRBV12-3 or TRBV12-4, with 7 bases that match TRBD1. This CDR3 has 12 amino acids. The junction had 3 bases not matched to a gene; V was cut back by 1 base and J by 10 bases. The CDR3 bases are TGTGCCAGCAGTTTAGGGACAGGCTTAGCTTTCTTT. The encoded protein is CASSLGTGLAFF.

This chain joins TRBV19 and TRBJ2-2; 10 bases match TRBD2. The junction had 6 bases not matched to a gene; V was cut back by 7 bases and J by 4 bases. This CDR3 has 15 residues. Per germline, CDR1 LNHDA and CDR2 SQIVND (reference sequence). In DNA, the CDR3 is TGTGCCAGTAACCTAGCGGGAGCCAGCACCGGGGAGCTGTTTTTT. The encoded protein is CASNLAGASTGELFF.

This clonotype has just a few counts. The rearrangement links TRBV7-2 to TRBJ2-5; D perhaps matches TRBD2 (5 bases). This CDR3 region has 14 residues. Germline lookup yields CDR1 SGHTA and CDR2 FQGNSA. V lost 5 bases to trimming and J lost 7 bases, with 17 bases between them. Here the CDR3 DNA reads TGTGCCAGCAGCCTCGGAGGCCTCCAGTCGACCCAGTACTTC. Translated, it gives CASSLGGLQSTQYF.

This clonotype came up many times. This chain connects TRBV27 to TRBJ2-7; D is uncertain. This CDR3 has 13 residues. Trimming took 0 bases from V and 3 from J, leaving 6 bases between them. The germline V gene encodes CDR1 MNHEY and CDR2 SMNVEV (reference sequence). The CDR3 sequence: CASSLSPSYEQYF. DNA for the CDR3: TGTGCCAGCAGTTTATCTCCTAGCTACGAGCAGTACTTC.

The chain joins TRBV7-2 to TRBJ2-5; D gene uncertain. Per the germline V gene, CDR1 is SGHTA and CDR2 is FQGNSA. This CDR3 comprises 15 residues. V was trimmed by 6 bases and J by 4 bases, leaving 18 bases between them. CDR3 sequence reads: CASSRRLNYGETQYF. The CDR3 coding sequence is TGTGCCAGCAGTCGCAGACTCAACTACGGAGAGACCCAGTACTTC.

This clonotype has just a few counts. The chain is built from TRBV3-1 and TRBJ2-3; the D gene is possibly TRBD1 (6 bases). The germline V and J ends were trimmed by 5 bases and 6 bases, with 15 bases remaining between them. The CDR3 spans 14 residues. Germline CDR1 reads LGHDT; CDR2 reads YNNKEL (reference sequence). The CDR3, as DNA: TGTGCCAGCAGCTACCATTCAGGGGTGGATACGCAGTATTTT. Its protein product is CASSYHSGVDTQYF.

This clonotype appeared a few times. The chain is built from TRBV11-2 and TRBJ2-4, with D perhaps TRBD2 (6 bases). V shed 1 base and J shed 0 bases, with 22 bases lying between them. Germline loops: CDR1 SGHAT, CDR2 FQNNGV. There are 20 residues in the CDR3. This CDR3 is CASSLVYLAETRVAKNIQYF. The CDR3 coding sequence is TGTGCCAGCAGCTTAGTGTACTTAGCGGAGACACGGGTAGCCAAAAACATTCAGTACTTC.

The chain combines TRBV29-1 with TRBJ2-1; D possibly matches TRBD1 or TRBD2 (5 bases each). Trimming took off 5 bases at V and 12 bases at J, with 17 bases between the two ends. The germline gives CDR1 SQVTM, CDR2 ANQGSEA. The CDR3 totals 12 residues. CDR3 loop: CSVSRDSGGQFF. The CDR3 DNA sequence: TGCAGCGTTTCCCGCGATTCTGGGGGGCAGTTCTTC.

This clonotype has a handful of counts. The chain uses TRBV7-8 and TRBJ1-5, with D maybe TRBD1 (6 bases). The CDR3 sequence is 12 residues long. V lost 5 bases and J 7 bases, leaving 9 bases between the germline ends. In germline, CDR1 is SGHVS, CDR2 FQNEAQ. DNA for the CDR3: TGTGCCAGCAGCCCTAGGGGGCAGCCCCAGCATTTT. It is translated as CASSPRGQPQHF.

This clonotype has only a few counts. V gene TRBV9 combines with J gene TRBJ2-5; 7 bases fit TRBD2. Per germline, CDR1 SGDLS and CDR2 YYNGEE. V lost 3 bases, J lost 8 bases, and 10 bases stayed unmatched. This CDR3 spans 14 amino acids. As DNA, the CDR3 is TGTGCCAGCAGCGGCGGACTAGAGGAAACAACCCAGTACTTC. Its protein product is CASSGGLEETTQYF.

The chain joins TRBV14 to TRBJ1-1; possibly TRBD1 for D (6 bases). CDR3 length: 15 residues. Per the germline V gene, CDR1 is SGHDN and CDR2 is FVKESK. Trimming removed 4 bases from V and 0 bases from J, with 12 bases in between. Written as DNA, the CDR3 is TGTGCCAGCAGCCGCCAGGGACATTTGAACACTGAAGCTTTCTTT. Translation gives CASSRQGHLNTEAFF.

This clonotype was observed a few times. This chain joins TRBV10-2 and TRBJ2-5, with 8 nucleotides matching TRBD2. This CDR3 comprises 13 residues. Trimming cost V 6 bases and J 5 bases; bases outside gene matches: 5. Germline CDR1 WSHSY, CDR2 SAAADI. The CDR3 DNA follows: TGCGCCAGCAGAAGTAGCGGGATGGAGACCCAGTACTTC. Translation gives CASRSSGMETQYF.